The source of this T cell receptor beta chain is a study of blood T cell repertoires in COVID-19. Assay used: immunoSEQ multiplex PCR; TCRdb lists only in-frame clones, some missing. The repertoire includes 150,000 to 200,000 clones, 76% of them detected once, and around 17% sits in the top ten. CDR1 is LGHDT, CDR2 YNNKEL, per germline (reference sequence). V was clipped by 2 bases and J by 2 bases, with 13 bases between them. The CDR3 loop spans 16 amino acids. Sequenced material: PBMCs or T cells enriched from blood (not recorded which). The genes are TRBV3-1 (or the pseudogene TRBV3-2) and TRBJ2-4; TRBD1 is a possible D gene (6 bases). This TCR was recovered from a woman in her 50s with acute COVID-19. CDR3 nucleotides: TGTGCCAGCAGCCAACTCACAGGGATAACCAAAAACATTCAGTACTTC. Protein: CASSQLTGITKNIQYF.